This T cell receptor (beta chain) is drawn from a study of shared clonotypes between healthy human individuals (dated by TCRdb to about 2020). Context from the whole study: A couple of women and a few men aged 18 to 49 years were included in the cohort. For each donor, CD4 naive and CD4 memory were each run on three plates, CD8 naive on two plates, and CD8 memory on one plate. The study deeply sequenced blood TCR repertoires of five healthy adults to estimate repertoire size and the extent of clonotype sharing between individuals. Libraries were prepared and TCR repertoires were sequenced by different laboratories using diverse techniques, in order to increase sequencing depth and limit assay-specific biases. Per donor, leukapheresis produced somewhere between about 0.94 and 9 billion PBMCs. General conclusions and limits of the study: Naive subsets generally had larger estimated clonotype richness than memory subsets. Based on pairwise subsampling, the degree of clonotype sharing among donors was expected to be affected by sequencing depth. Clonotypes shared by all four sorted-subset donors showed higher generation probabilities than non-shared clonotypes. Rarefaction of sorted-subset datasets indicated incomplete sequencing despite the large sequencing depth. The small number of donors limited the genetic and exposure-history diversity represented. About 5% of naive CD4, 3.5% of naive CD8, approximately 2.2% of memory CD4, and roughly 0.4% of memory CD8 clonotypes were shared across several donors. Only blood was sampled, and tissue TCR repertoires likely differ from those in blood.

The donors were healthy, HIV-negative adults who had no recently reported acute infections or vaccinations. All donors were Caucasian adults living in Nashville, Tennessee, USA. CD4+ T cells were enriched through magnetic negative selection, after which naive cells were positively selected on CD45RA and the remaining negative fraction served as the memory subset. After blood collection by leukapheresis, PBMCs were isolated using Ficoll-Histopaque density gradient centrifugation and then cryopreserved in the vapor phase of liquid nitrogen. Analytical flow cytometry was used to check the purity and quantity of every magnetically sorted T cell population. From each sorted fraction, genomic DNA was isolated and quantified by UV absorbance on a Nanodrop 2000c. Comment on this clone: What antigen it recognizes has not been identified. No per-base quality is available; no much larger clone lies one base away.

CDR1 and CDR2 (WNHNN, SYGVQD) derive from the germline V gene (reference sequence). Inclusive of the bounding cysteine and phenylalanine, the CDR3 is 14 residues long. The entry retains the CDR3 DNA only, 42 bases that are in frame from base 1. V drops 2 bases and J drops 6 bases, leaving 12 bases in between. Using the deep immunoSEQ assay, multiplex PCR amplified TCR CDR3 regions from genomic DNA. Genomic DNA extracted from each cell subset was distributed evenly over all wells of several immunoSEQ 96-well plates, and each plate served as one replicate. For sorted subsets, about 220 ng of genomic DNA, equivalent to 25,000 to 35,000 T cell genomes, went into each replicate PCR. Purified libraries were quantified with a Qubit 3.0 fluorometer, sized on a Bioanalyzer 2100, and re-quantified with the KAPA Library Quantification kit. Every immunoSEQ 96-well plate was sequenced on a dedicated single-read 150-cycle Illumina NextSeq 550 flow cell. Under the source paper's analysis protocol: Because only junctional sequences without quality scores were contained in the immunoSEQ output, filtering matching that applied to full-length reads could not be performed. To assign V/J genes and CDR3, sequences were annotated using PyIR, a Python wrapper for IgBLAST v1.9, with IMGT germline references. Reads with weak V/J assignments (E-value above 1e-6), missing CDR3, stop codons, out-of-frame junctions, or ambiguous translated residues were removed. V3J clonotypes were defined by identical inferred V gene, J gene, and CDR3 amino acid sequence. Percentage overlap between repertoires was computed as shared unique clonotypes divided by the size of the smaller repertoire. Three approaches were used to assess repertoire richness: RTK rarefaction, the Chao1 estimator, and Recon v2.1 estimates of unobserved clonotypes. Generation probabilities were computed with OLGA for all TCRbeta clonotypes obtained by the gDNA method from several donors. TCRdb provides this immuneACCESS table in a form limited to in-frame rearrangements. Some clones are lacking; in checked studies, under half of them reflect an unresolved V gene, and why the rest are absent is not known. For V, J and clone size, that table is used; D and trimming come from the DNA. This sample gives more than 2 million clones in total; almost 96% of them show up just once. The ten largest clones add up to 0.13% of the sample.

The TCR sequence derives from a man between 18 and 29 years old in good health. The sample comprised naive CD4+ T cells sorted from blood. Taken with the paper, the label for cell subset or site translates to: CD45RA+ positively selected. The rearrangement joined TRBV10-1 to TRBJ2-3, with the D gene possibly TRBD1 or TRBD2, each one fitting 5 bases. The nucleotides read TGCGCCAGCAGTGAGGGCTACGGGACCGATACGCAGTATTTT. Its product reads: CASSEGYGTDTQYF.